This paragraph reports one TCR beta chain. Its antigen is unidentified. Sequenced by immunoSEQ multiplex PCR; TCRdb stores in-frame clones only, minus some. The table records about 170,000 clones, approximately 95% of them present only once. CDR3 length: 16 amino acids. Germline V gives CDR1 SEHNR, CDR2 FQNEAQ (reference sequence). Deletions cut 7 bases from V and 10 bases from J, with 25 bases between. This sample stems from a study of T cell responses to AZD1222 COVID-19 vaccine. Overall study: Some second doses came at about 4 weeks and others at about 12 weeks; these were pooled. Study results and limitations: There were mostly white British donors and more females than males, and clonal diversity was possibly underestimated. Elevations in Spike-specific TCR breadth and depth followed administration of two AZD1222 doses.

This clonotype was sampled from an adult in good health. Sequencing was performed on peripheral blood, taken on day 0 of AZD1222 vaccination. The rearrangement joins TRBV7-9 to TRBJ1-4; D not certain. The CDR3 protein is CASTPGLRAGLGKLFF. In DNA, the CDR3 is TGTGCCAGCACCCCAGGTTTAAGGGCGGGCCTTGGAAAACTGTTTTTT.